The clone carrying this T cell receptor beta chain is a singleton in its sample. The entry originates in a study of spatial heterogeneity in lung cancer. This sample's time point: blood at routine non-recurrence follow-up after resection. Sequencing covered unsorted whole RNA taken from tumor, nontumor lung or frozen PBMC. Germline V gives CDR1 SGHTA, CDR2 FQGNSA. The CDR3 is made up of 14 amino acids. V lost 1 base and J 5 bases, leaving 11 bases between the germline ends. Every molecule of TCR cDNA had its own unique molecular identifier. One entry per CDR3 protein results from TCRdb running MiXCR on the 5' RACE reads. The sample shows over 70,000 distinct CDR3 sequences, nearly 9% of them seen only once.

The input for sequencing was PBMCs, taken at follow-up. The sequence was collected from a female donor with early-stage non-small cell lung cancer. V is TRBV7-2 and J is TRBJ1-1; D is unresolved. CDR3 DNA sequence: TGTGCCAGCAGCTTAGACGGGAGTAAGACTGAAGCTTTCTTT. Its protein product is CASSLDGSKTEAFF.